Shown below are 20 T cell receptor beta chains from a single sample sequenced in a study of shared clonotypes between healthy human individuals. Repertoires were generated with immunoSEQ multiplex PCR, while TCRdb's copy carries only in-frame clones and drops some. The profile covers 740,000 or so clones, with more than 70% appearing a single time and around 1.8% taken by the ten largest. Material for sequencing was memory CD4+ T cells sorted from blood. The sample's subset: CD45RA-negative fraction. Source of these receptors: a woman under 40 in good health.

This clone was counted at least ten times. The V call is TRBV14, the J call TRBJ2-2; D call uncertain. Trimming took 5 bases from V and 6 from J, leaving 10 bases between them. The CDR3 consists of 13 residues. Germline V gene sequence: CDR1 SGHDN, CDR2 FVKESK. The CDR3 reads CASSSQQAGELFF. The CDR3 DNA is TGTGCCAGCAGCTCCCAGCAGGCCGGGGAGCTGTTTTTT.

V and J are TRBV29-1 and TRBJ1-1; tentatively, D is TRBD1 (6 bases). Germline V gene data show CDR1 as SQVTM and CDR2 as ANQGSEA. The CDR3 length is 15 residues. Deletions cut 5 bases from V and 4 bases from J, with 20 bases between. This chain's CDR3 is CSVHGGRFRSTEAFF. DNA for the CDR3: TGCAGCGTTCATGGGGGGCGATTCAGGAGCACTGAAGCTTTCTTT.

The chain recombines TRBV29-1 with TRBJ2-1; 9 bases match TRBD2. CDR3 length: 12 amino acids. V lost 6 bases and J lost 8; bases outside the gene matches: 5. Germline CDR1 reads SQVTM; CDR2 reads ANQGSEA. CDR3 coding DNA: TGCAGCGTAGGACTAGCGCGGGATGAGCAGTTCTTC. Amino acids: CSVGLARDEQFF.

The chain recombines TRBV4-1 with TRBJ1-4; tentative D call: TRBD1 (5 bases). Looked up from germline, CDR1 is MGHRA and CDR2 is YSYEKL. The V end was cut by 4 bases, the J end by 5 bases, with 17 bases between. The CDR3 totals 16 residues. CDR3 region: CASSPLHRTINEKLFF. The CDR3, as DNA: TGCGCCAGCAGCCCCCTTCACAGGACCATAAATGAAAAACTGTTTTTT.

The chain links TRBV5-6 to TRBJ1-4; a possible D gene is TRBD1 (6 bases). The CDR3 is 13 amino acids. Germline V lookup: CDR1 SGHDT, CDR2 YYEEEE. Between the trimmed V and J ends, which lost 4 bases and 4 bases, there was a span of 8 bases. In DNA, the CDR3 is TGTGCCAGCAGCACAGGGTATAATGAAAAACTGTTTTTT. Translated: CASSTGYNEKLFF. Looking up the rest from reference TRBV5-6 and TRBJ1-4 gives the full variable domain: DAGVTQSPTHLIKTRGQQVTLRCSPKSGHDTVSWYQQALGQGPQFIFQYYEEEERQRGNFPDRFSGHQFPNYSSELNVNALLLGDSALYLCASSTGYNEKLFFGSGTQLSVL.

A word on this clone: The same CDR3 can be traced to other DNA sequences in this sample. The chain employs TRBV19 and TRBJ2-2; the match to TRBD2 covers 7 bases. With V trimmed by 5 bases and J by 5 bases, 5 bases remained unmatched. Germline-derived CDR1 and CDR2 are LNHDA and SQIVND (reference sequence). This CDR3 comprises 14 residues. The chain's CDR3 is CASSLSGGTGELFF. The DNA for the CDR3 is TGTGCCAGTAGTCTCTCGGGGGGAACCGGGGAGCTGTTTTTT.

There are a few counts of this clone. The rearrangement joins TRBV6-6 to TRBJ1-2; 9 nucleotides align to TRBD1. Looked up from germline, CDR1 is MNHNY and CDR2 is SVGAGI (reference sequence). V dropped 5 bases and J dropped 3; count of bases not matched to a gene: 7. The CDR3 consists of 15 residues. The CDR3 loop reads CASSKRTGGDYGYTF. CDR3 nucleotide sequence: TGTGCCAGCAGTAAGCGAACAGGGGGCGACTATGGCTACACCTTC.

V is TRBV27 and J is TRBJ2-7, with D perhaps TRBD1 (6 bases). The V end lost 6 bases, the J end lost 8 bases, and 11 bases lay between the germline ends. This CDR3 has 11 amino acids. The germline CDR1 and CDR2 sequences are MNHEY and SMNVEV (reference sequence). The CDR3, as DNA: TGTGCCAGCAGAACAGGGATCCAGCAGTACTTC. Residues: CASRTGIQQYF.

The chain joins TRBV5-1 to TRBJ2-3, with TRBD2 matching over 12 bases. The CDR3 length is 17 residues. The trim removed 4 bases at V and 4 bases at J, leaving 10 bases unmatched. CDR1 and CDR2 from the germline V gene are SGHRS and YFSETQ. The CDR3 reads CASSPPTSGSPPDTQYF. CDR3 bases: TGCGCCAGCAGCCCCCCGACTAGCGGGAGTCCCCCAGATACGCAGTATTTT.

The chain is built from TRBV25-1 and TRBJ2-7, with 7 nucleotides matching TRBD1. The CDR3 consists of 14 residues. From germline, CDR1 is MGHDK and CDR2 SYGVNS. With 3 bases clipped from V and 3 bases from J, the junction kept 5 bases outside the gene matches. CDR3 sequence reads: CASSETGQIYEQYF. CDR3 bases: TGTGCCAGCAGTGAGACGGGACAGATCTACGAGCAGTACTTC.

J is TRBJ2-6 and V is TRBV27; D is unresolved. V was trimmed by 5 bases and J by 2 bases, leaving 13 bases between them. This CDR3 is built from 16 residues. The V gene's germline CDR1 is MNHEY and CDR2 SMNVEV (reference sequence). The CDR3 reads CASSTDPWAGANVLTF. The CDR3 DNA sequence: TGTGCCAGCAGTACAGACCCCTGGGCTGGGGCCAACGTCCTGACTTTC.

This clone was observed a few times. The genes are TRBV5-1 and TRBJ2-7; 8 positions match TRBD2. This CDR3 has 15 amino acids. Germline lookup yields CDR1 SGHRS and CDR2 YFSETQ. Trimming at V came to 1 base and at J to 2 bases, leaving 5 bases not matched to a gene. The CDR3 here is CASSLIREGPYEQYF. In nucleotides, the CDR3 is TGCGCCAGCAGCTTGATACGGGAGGGCCCCTACGAGCAGTACTTC.

The CDR3 sequence: CASSSQPTGELFF. In DNA form, the CDR3 reads TGTGCCAGTAGTTCTCAACCCACCGGGGAGCTGTTTTTT. The V call is TRBV19, the J call TRBJ2-2; D unclear. CDR3 size: 13 residues. Looked up from germline, CDR1 is LNHDA and CDR2 is SQIVND (reference sequence). V shed 5 bases and J shed 4 bases, with 8 bases lying between them.

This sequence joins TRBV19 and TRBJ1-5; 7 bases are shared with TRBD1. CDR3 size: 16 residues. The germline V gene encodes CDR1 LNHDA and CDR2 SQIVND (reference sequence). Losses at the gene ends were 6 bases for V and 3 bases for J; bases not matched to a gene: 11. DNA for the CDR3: TGTGCCAGTAGCCATGGTACAGGGGCTGACAATCAGCCCCAGCATTTT. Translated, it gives CASSHGTGADNQPQHF.

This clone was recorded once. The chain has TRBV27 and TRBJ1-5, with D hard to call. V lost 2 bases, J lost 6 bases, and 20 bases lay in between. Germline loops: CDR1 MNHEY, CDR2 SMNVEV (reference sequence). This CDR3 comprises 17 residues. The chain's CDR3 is CASSLQAAPRAGQPQHF. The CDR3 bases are TGTGCCAGCAGTTTACAAGCGGCCCCAAGGGCGGGTCAGCCCCAGCATTTT.

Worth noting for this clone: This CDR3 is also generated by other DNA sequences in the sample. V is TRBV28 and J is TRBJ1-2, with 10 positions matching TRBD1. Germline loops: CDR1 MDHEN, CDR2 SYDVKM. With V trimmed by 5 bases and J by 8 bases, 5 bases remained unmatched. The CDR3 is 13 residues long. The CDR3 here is CASSPGQGYGYTF. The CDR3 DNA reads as TGTGCCAGCAGTCCGGGACAGGGGTACGGCTACACCTTC.

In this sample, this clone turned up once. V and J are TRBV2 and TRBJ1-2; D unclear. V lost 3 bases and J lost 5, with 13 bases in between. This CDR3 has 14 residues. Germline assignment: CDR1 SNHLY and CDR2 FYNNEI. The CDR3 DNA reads TGTGCCAGCAGTGAGCTAGACATAGCTTATGGCTACACCTTC. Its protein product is CASSELDIAYGYTF.

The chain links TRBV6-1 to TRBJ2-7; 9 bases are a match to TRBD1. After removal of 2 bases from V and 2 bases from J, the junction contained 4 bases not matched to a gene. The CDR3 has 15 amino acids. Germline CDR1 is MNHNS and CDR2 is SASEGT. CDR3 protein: CASSERTGDTYEQYF. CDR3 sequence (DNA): TGTGCCAGCAGTGAACGGACAGGGGATACCTACGAGCAGTACTTC.

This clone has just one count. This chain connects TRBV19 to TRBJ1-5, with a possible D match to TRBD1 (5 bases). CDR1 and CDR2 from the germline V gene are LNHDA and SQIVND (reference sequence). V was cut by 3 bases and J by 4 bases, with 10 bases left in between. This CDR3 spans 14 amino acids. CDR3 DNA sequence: TGTGCCAGTAGTATGTCGCCAGGGAATCAGCCCCAGCATTTT. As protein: CASSMSPGNQPQHF. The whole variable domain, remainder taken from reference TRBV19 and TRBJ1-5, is DGGITQSPKYLFRKEGQNVTLSCEQNLNHDAMYWYRQDPGQGLRLIYYSQIVNDFQKGDIAEGYSVSREKKESFPLTVTSAQKNPTAFYLCASSMSPGNQPQHFGDGTRLSIL.

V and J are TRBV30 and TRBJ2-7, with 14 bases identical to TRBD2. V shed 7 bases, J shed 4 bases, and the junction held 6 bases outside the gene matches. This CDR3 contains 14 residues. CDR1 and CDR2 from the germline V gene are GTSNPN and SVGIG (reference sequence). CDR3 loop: CASSGTSGRYEQYF. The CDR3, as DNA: TGTGCCTCCTCCGGGACTAGCGGGAGATACGAGCAGTACTTC.